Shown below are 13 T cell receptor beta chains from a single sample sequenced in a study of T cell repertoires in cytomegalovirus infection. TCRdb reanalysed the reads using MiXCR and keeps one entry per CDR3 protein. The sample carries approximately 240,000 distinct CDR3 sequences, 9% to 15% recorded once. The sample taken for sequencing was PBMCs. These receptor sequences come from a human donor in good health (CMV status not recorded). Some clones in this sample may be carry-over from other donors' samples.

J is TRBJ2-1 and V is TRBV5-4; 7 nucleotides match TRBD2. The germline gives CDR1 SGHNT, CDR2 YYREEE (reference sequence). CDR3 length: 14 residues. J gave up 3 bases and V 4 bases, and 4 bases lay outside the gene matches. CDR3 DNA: TGTGCCAGCAGCCGTGGGGACTACTACAATGAGCAGTTCTTC. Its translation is CASSRGDYYNEQFF.

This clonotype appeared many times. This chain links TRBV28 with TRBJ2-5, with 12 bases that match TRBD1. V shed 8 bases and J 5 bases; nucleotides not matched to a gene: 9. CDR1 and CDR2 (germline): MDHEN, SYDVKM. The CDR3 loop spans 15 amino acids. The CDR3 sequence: CASYQPGTGGETQYF. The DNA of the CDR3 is TGTGCCAGCTACCAGCCCGGGACAGGGGGCGAGACCCAGTACTTC.

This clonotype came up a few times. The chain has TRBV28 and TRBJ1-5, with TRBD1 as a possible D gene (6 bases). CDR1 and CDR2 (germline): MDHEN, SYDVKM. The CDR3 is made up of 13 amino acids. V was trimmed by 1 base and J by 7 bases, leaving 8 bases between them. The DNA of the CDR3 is TGTGCCAGCAGTTTATCAGGGGTACAGCCCCAGCATTTT. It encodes CASSLSGVQPQHF.

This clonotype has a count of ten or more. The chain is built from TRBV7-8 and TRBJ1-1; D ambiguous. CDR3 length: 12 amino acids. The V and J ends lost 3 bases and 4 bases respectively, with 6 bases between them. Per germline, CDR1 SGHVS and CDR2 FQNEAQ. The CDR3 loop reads CASSLGSTEAFF. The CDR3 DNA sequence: TGTGCCAGCAGCTTGGGGAGCACTGAAGCTTTCTTT.

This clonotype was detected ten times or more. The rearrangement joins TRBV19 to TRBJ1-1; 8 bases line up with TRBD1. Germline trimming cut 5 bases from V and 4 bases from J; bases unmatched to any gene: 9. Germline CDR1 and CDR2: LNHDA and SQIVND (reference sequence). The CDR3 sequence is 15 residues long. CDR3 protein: CASSPRTGMGTEAFF. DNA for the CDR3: TGTGCCAGTAGTCCTCGGACAGGGATGGGCACTGAAGCTTTCTTT.

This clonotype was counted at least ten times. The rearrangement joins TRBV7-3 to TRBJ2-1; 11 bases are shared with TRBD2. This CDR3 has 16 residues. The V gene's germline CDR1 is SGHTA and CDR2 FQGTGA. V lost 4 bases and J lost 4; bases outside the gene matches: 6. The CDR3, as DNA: TGTGCCAGCAGCTCCAAGACTAGCGGGGTTTACAATGAGCAGTTCTTC. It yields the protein CASSSKTSGVYNEQFF.

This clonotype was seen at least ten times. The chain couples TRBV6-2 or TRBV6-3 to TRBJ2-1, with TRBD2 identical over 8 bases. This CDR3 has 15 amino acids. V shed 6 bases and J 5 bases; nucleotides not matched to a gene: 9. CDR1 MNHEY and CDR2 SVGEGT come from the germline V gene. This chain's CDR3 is CASRPSGSGDNEQFF. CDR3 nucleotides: TGTGCCAGCAGGCCAAGCGGGAGTGGTGACAATGAGCAGTTCTTC.

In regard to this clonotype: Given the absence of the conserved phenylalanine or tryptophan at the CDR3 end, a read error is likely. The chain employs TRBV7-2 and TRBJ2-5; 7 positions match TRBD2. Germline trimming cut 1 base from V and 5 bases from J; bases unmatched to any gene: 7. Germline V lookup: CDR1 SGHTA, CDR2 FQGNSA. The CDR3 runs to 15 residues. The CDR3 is CASSLGGGGGETQYL. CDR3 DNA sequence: TGTGCCAGCAGCTTAGGGGGGGGGGGGGGGGAGACCCAGTACTTG.

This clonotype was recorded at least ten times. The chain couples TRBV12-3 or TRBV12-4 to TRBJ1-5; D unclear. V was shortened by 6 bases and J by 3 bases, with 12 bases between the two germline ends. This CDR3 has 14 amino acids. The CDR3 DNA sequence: TGTGCCAGCAGCCTAGGTAGGGCCAATCAGCCCCAGCATTTT. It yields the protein CASSLGRANQPQHF.

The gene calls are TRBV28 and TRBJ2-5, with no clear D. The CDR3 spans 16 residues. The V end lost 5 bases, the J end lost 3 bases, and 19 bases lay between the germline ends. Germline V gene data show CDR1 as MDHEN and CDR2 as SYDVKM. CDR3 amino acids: CASSPPRGIPKETQYF. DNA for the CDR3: TGTGCCAGCAGTCCGCCCCGTGGGATCCCCAAAGAGACCCAGTACTTC.

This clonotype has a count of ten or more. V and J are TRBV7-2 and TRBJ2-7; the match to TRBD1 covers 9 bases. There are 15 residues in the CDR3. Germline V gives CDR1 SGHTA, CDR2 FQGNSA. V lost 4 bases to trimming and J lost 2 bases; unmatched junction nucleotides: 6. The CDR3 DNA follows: TGTGCCAGCAGCTCCCGACAGGGGGGGACCTACGAGCAGTACTTC. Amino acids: CASSSRQGGTYEQYF.

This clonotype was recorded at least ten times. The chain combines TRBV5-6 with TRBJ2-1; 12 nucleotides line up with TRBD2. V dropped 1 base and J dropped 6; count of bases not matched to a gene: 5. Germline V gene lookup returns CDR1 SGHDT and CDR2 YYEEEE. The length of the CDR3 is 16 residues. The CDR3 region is CASSLRLAGVANEQFF. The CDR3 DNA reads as TGTGCCAGCAGCTTGAGACTAGCGGGAGTTGCCAATGAGCAGTTCTTC.

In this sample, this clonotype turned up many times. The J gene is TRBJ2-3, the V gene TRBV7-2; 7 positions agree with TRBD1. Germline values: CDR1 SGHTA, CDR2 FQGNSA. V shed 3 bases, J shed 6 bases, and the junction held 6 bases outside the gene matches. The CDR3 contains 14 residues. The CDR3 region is CASSFLLQGDTQYF. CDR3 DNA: TGTGCCAGCAGCTTCCTACTACAGGGGGATACGCAGTATTTT. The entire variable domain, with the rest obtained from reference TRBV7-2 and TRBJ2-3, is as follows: GAGVSQSPSNKVTEKGKDVELRCDPISGHTALYWYRQSLGQGLEFLIYFQGNSAPDKSGLPSDRFSAERTGGSVSTLTIQRTQQEDSAVYLCASSFLLQGDTQYFGPGTRLTVL.